These 30 T cell receptor beta chains share one sample of origin, sequenced in a study of blood T cells in healthy people across ages. The second PCR ran about 6 to 12 cycles with a sample-barcoded 5' primer and J-beta primers. Each CDR3 protein is one row after TCRdb ran MiXCR on the 5' RACE reads. The repertoire holds about 2 million distinct CDR3 sequences, with around half as singletons. Material for sequencing was blood. The receptors were gathered from a woman aged 40-49 years in good health.

This chain connects TRBV20-1 to TRBJ2-5; 10 nucleotides line up with TRBD2. Germline assignment: CDR1 DFQATT and CDR2 SNEGSKA (reference sequence). The CDR3 is 16 residues long. The junction had 15 bases not matched to a gene; V was cut back by 6 bases and J by 5 bases. The CDR3 protein is CSALPLAGAREETQYF. The CDR3 bases are TGCAGTGCCCTACCCCTAGCGGGAGCGCGGGAGGAGACCCAGTACTTC.

The table lists this clonotype with a few counts. The rearrangement joins TRBV7-2 to TRBJ2-1, with D perhaps TRBD1 (7 bases). CDR3 length: 13 amino acids. V shed 5 bases and J shed 8 bases, with 13 bases lying between them. From germline, CDR1 is SGHTA and CDR2 FQGNSA. This chain's CDR3 is CASSGGGGYEQFF. For the CDR3, the DNA is TGTGCCAGCAGCGGCGGAGGGGGCTATGAGCAGTTCTTC.

This clonotype is a singleton in its sample. A much more abundant neighbour one base away suggests this may be a read error. The chain combines TRBV6-2 or TRBV6-3 with TRBJ2-4, with D unresolved. The end of the DNA aligns better with TRBJ2-7, so the J call may be wrong. Germline V gene data show CDR1 as MNHEY and CDR2 as SVGEGT. This CDR3 is 13 amino acids long. For the CDR3, the DNA is TGTGCCAGCAGTTACGTGGGAACCTACGAGCAGTACTTC. This sequence encodes CASSYVGTYEQYF.

Regarding this clonotype: Germline is not matched at one junction end, which may reflect a read error. The CDR3 loop is CATSGLRDRFSYEQYF. DNA for the CDR3: TGTGCCACCAGTGGTTTGCGGGACAGATTCTCCTACGAGCAGTACTTC. The chain has TRBV24-1 and TRBJ2-7; D perhaps matches TRBD1 (7 bases). CDR1 is KGHDR and CDR2 is SFDVKD in the germline V gene. The CDR3 is 16 amino acids.

This clonotype was found a few times. The chain carries TRBV9 and TRBJ2-3; D unclear. V lost 2 bases to trimming and J lost 0 bases, with 13 bases between them. The V gene's germline CDR1 is SGDLS and CDR2 YYNGEE. The CDR3 is made up of 16 amino acids. The CDR3 region has the DNA TGTGCCAGCAGCGTGGGTCAGGTCTATAGCACAGATACGCAGTATTTT. Translation: CASSVGQVYSTDTQYF.

The chain has TRBV15 and TRBJ1-6; the D gene is possibly TRBD1 (6 bases). V was shortened by 6 bases and J by 5 bases, with 11 bases between the two germline ends. The germline gives CDR1 LNHNV, CDR2 YYDKDF (reference sequence). The CDR3 has 14 residues. The CDR3 DNA follows: TGTGCCACCAGTACAGGGTATCATAATTCACCCCTCCACTTT. It is translated as CATSTGYHNSPLHF.

V is TRBV5-1 and J is TRBJ2-3, with TRBD1 as a possible D gene (5 bases). The CDR3 contains 14 residues. The V end was cut by 1 base, the J end by 7 bases, with 13 bases between. Germline CDR1 reads SGHRS; CDR2 reads YFSETQ. The CDR3 coding sequence is TGCGCCAGCAGCTTGCCGCAGGGATCGAATACGCAGTATTTT. As protein: CASSLPQGSNTQYF.

V is TRBV28 and J is TRBJ2-5; TRBD1 agrees at 11 bases. This CDR3 contains 15 residues. V lost 6 bases to trimming and J lost 0 bases; unmatched junction nucleotides: 3. In germline, CDR1 is MDHEN, CDR2 SYDVKM. As DNA, the CDR3 is TGTGCCAGCAGGAGGACAGGGGGCCACCAAGAGACCCAGTACTTC. Its translation: CASRRTGGHQETQYF.

This chain connects TRBV29-1 to TRBJ1-2, with 7 bases identical to TRBD1. Germline assignment: CDR1 SQVTM and CDR2 ANQGSEA. The J segment lost 10 bases and the V segment lost 5 bases, leaving 10 bases of the junction unmatched. This CDR3 spans 12 amino acids. For the CDR3, the DNA is TGCAGCGTTCCAAGACAGGGTTGGGACTACACCTTC. This codes for CSVPRQGWDYTF. The whole variable domain, remainder taken from reference TRBV29-1 and TRBJ1-2, is SAVISQKPSRDICQRGTSLTIQCQVDSQVTMMFWYRQQPGQSLTLIATANQGSEATYESGFVIDKFPISRPNLTFSTLTVSNMSPEDSSIYLCSVPRQGWDYTFGSGTRLTVV.

The chain links TRBV5-1 to TRBJ2-7, with a possible D match to TRBD2 (6 bases). CDR3 size: 16 residues. Per germline, CDR1 SGHRS and CDR2 YFSETQ. The V end lost 2 bases, the J end lost 7 bases, and 22 bases lay between the germline ends. CDR3 DNA: TGCGCCAGCAGCTTTTGGGCCGTCGGTGCAGGGACTGAGCAGTACTTC. This translates into CASSFWAVGAGTEQYF.

The V gene is TRBV5-1, the J gene TRBJ2-7; 11 positions agree with TRBD1. Germline CDR1 SGHRS, CDR2 YFSETQ. CDR3 length: 15 residues. With 4 bases clipped from V and 6 bases from J, the junction kept 9 bases outside the gene matches. CDR3 amino acids: CASSTQPGQGGEQYF. The CDR3 region has the DNA TGCGCCAGCAGCACACAACCGGGACAGGGGGGCGAGCAGTACTTC. The whole variable domain, filled in from reference TRBV5-1 and TRBJ2-7, reads KAGVTQTPRYLIKTRGQQVTLSCSPISGHRSVSWYQQTPGQGLQFLFEYFSETQRNKGNFPGRFSGRQFSNSRSEMNVSTLELGDSALYLCASSTQPGQGGEQYFGPGTRLTVT.

The chain employs TRBV7-2 and TRBJ2-5; D unclear. The V gene's germline CDR1 is SGHTA and CDR2 FQGNSA. This CDR3 contains 16 residues. With 1 base removed from V and 1 base from J, the gap between germline ends came to 13 bases. The CDR3 DNA reads as TGTGCCAGCAGCTTAGGGCCGGACCTGACCCAAGAGACCCAGTACTTC. Translated: CASSLGPDLTQETQYF.

V and J are TRBV6-1 and TRBJ2-1; 9 positions agree with TRBD2. Unmatched junction bases numbered 5, after V lost 4 bases and J lost 1 base. In germline, CDR1 is MNHNS, CDR2 SASEGT. CDR3 length: 16 residues. CDR3 residues: CASSGQLAGSYNEQFF. The CDR3 DNA reads TGTGCCAGCAGTGGGCAGCTAGCGGGGTCCTACAATGAGCAGTTCTTC.

The chain carries TRBV4-3 and TRBJ1-2, with 8 bases that match TRBD1. The CDR3 spans 16 residues. Germline loops: CDR1 LGHNA, CDR2 YSLEER. Trimming at V came to 0 bases and at J to 6 bases, leaving 9 bases not matched to a gene. The CDR3 nucleotides are TGCGCCAGCAGCCAAGATGGGGACAGGACCATGGATGGCTACACCTTC. It yields the protein CASSQDGDRTMDGYTF.

This clonotype was picked up many times. The chain couples TRBV7-9 to TRBJ1-2; no reliable D call. CDR3 length equals 12 residues. Germline V gene data show CDR1 as SEHNR and CDR2 as FQNEAQ (reference sequence). V was pared by 2 bases and J by 2 bases, with 3 bases between. The CDR3 here is CASSLQNYGYTF. Written as DNA, the CDR3 is TGTGCCAGCAGCTTACAGAACTATGGCTACACCTTC.

The V call is TRBV5-1, the J call TRBJ2-7, with 10 bases aligning to TRBD2. This CDR3 comprises 15 residues. From germline, CDR1 is SGHRS and CDR2 YFSETQ. V lost 4 bases to trimming and J lost 3 bases; unmatched junction nucleotides: 7. CDR3 sequence (DNA): TGCGCCAGCAGCCCGCGGACTAGCGGTAACTACGAGCAGTACTTC. Its translation: CASSPRTSGNYEQYF.

The chain links TRBV13 to TRBJ2-3, with TRBD2 identical over 7 bases. The CDR3 extends over 17 amino acids. Losses at the gene ends were 5 bases for V and 1 base for J; bases not matched to a gene: 12. Germline lookup yields CDR1 PRHDT and CDR2 FYEKMQ (reference sequence). The CDR3 reads CASSPGGAGLGTDTQYF. Here the CDR3 DNA reads TGTGCCAGCAGCCCGGGCGGAGCGGGGCTTGGCACAGATACGCAGTATTTT.

There are a few counts of this clonotype. V gene TRBV6-5 combines with J gene TRBJ1-1, with D possibly TRBD1 on 6 matching bases. The germline V gene encodes CDR1 MNHEY and CDR2 SVGAGI. CDR3 length: 13 amino acids. Trimming took off 5 bases at V and 4 bases at J, with 11 bases between the two ends. For the CDR3, the DNA is TGTGCCAGCAGTAGGGGGATATTCACTGAAGCTTTCTTT. It codes for CASSRGIFTEAFF.

This chain uses TRBV4-1 with TRBJ2-7; the D gene is possibly TRBD1 (5 bases). This CDR3 has 14 amino acids. V lost 0 bases to trimming and J lost 3 bases, with 9 bases between them. Germline V gene data show CDR1 as MGHRA and CDR2 as YSYEKL. The CDR3 reads CASSQDVGDYEQYF. The CDR3 nucleotides are TGCGCCAGCAGCCAAGATGTAGGGGACTACGAGCAGTACTTC.

This clonotype has only a few counts. In DNA, the CDR3 is TGCGCCAGCAGCTTGCTTGGTTCTAGCACAGATACGCAGTATTTT. Amino acids: CASSLLGSSTDTQYF. The chain combines TRBV5-1 with TRBJ2-3, with D unclear. CDR1 SGHRS and CDR2 YFSETQ come from the germline V gene. The CDR3 spans 15 residues. Trimming left V 1 base short and J 0 bases short, with 9 bases between.

As concerns this clonotype: The junction does not match germline at one end; this may be a read error. V is TRBV14 and J is TRBJ2-7; D is uncertain. From germline, CDR1 is SGHDN and CDR2 FVKESK. The CDR3 extends over 13 amino acids. The CDR3 region has the DNA TGTGCCAGCAGCCAAGTTACGTCCTCCGAGCAGTACTTC. It encodes CASSQVTSSEQYF. The variable domain in full, with the rest retrieved from reference TRBV14 and TRBJ2-7, is EAGVTQFPSHSVIEKGQTVTLRCDPISGHDNLYWYRRVMGKEIKFLLHFVKESKQDESGMPNNRFLAERTGGTYSTLKVQPAELEDSGVYFCASSQVTSSEQYFGPGTRLTVT.

This clonotype was seen more than once but under ten times. The genes are TRBV10-3 and TRBJ2-1; a weak D match, TRBD2 (6 bases). CDR1 ENHRY and CDR2 SYGVKD come from the germline V gene. The CDR3 contains 13 residues. V was cut by 4 bases and J by 6 bases, with 10 bases left in between. The CDR3 loop reads CAISAWDSNEQFF. The CDR3 nucleotides read TGTGCCATCAGTGCTTGGGACTCCAATGAGCAGTTCTTC.

This chain uses TRBV6-2 or TRBV6-3 with TRBJ2-2, with TRBD2 matching over 8 bases. With 2 bases clipped from V and 2 bases from J, the junction kept 7 bases outside the gene matches. Germline V CDR1 and CDR2: MNHEY, SVGEGT. The CDR3 is made up of 17 amino acids. CDR3 amino acids: CASSYPSGGENTGELFF. The CDR3 DNA reads TGTGCCAGCAGTTACCCGAGCGGGGGCGAAAACACCGGGGAGCTGTTTTTT.

The V call is TRBV4-1, the J call TRBJ2-1; TRBD2 is a possible D gene (7 bases). CDR1 is MGHRA, CDR2 YSYEKL, per germline. CDR3 size: 16 residues. V was clipped by 4 bases and J by 2 bases, with 15 bases between them. CDR3 in DNA: TGCGCCAGCAGCCGGCAAGGGGGGGCCCCCTACAATGAGCAGTTCTTC. Translation: CASSRQGGAPYNEQFF.

The chain joins TRBV7-8 to TRBJ1-2; TRBD1 agrees at 8 bases. The CDR3 has 16 residues. Germline V gene data show CDR1 as SGHVS and CDR2 as FQNEAQ. The V segment lost 4 bases and the J segment 5 bases; nucleotides outside the gene matches: 12. The chain's CDR3 is CASSSDERDRWYGYTF. The CDR3 DNA sequence: TGTGCCAGCAGCTCAGACGAACGGGACAGGTGGTATGGCTACACCTTC.

This clonotype was observed a few times. The chain couples TRBV12-3 or TRBV12-4 to TRBJ2-3; TRBD2 aligns across 10 bases. This CDR3 comprises 19 residues. The J segment lost 2 bases and the V segment lost 0 bases, leaving 11 bases of the junction unmatched. Here the CDR3 reads CASSLALGSGGVHTDTQYF. The CDR3 region has the DNA TGTGCCAGCAGTTTAGCCCTGGGGAGCGGGGGGGTTCACACAGATACGCAGTATTTT.

The V gene is TRBV3-1, the J gene TRBJ2-3; D call uncertain. With 0 bases removed from V and 2 bases from J, the gap between germline ends came to 12 bases. The CDR3 contains 16 residues. CDR1 is LGHDT, CDR2 YNNKEL, per germline (reference sequence). CDR3 bases: TGTGCCAGCAGCCAAGAGCTTGGCCAGATCACAGATACGCAGTATTTT. This encodes CASSQELGQITDTQYF.

There are a few counts of this clonotype. The V and J genes are TRBV7-2 and TRBJ1-4, with unresolved D. This CDR3 region has 14 residues. Germline-derived CDR1 and CDR2 are SGHTA and FQGNSA. The germline V and J ends were trimmed by 2 bases and 8 bases, with 12 bases remaining between them. This chain's CDR3 is CASSLWGGGEKLFF. For the CDR3, the DNA is TGTGCCAGCAGCTTATGGGGTGGCGGGGAAAAACTGTTTTTT.

The rearrangement links TRBV7-9 to TRBJ1-1; possibly TRBD1 for D (5 bases). CDR3 length: 15 residues. CDR1 is SEHNR, CDR2 FQNEAQ, per germline (reference sequence). V dropped 5 bases and J dropped 1 base, with 14 bases sitting between them. In nucleotides, the CDR3 is TGTGCCAGCAGCCCGCCCTGGAGGGGGAACACTGAAGCTTTCTTT. It is translated as CASSPPWRGNTEAFF.

V gene TRBV4-3 combines with J gene TRBJ2-4; TRBD1 is a possible D gene (5 bases). V was clipped by 0 bases and J by 8 bases, with 23 bases between them. The CDR3 is 18 residues long. Germline V gene sequence: CDR1 LGHNA, CDR2 YSLEER. CDR3 region: CASSQEGVGRATSHIQYF. The CDR3 nucleotides are TGCGCCAGCAGCCAAGAAGGGGTGGGCAGGGCGACGTCTCACATTCAGTACTTC.